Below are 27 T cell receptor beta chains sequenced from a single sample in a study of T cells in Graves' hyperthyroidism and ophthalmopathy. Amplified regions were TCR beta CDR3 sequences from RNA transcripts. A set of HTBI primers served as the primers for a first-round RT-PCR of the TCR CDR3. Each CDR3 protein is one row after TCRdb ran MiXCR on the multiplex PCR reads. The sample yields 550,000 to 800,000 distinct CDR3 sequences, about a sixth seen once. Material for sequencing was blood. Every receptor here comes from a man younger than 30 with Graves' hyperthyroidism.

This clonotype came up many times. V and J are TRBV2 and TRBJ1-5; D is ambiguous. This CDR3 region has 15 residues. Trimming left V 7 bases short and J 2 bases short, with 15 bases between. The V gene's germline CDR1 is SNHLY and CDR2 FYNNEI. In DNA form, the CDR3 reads TGTGCCAGCACATCCTCTGGGCAGGGCAATCAGCCCCAGCATTTT. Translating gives CASTSSGQGNQPQHF.

CDR3 nucleotide sequence: TGCGCCAGCAATAAACTAGCGGGAGAGGCAGATACGCAGTATTTT. Translation: CASNKLAGEADTQYF. The chain carries TRBV10-1 and TRBJ2-3; TRBD2 matches at 11 bases. Per germline, CDR1 WNHNN and CDR2 SYGVQD (reference sequence). After removal of 7 bases from V and 4 bases from J, the junction contained 7 bases not matched to a gene. This CDR3 comprises 15 residues.

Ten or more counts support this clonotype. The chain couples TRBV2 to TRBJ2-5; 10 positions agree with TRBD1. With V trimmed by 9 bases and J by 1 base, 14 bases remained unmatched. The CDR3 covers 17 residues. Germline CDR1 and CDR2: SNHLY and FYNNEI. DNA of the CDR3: TGTGCCAGTAAAAACTTCCCGGGACAGGGGACCCAAGAGACCCAGTACTTC. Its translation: CASKNFPGQGTQETQYF.

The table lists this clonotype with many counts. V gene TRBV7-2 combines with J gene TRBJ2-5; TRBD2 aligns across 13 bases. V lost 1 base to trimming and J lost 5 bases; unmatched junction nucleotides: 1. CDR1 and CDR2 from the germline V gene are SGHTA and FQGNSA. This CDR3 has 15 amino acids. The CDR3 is CASSLELAGGETQYF. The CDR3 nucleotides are TGTGCCAGCAGCTTAGAACTAGCGGGAGGGGAGACCCAGTACTTC.

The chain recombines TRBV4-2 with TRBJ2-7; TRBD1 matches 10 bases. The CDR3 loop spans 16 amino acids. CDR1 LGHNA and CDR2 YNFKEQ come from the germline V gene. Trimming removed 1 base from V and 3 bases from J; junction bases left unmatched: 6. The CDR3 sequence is CASSQGLTGGSYEQYF. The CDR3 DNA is TGTGCCAGCAGCCAAGGCCTGACAGGGGGCAGCTACGAGCAGTACTTC.

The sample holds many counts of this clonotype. The CDR3, as DNA: TGTGCCAGCAGTCCCGGAGGTGGGGGAAGCTCCTACGAGCAGTACTTC. Amino acid sequence: CASSPGGGGSSYEQYF. The chain carries TRBV28 and TRBJ2-7, with D perhaps TRBD1 or TRBD2 (5 bases each). CDR3 length: 16 amino acids. V lost 5 bases, J lost 0 bases, and 17 bases lay in between. Germline V gives CDR1 MDHEN, CDR2 SYDVKM.

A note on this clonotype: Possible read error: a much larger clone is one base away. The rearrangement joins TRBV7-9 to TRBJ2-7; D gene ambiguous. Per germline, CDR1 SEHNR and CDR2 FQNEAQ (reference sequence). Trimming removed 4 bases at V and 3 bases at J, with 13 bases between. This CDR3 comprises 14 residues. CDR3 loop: CASSSVGYDYEQYF. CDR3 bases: TGTGCCAGCAGCTCAGTAGGGTATGACTACGAGCAGTACTTC. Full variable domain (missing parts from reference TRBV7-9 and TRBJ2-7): DTGVSQNPRHKITKRGQNVTFRCDPISEHNRLYWYRQTLGQGPEFLTYFQNEAQLEKSRLLSDRFSAERPKGSFSTLEIQRTEQGDSAMYLCASSSVGYDYEQYFGPGTRLTVT.

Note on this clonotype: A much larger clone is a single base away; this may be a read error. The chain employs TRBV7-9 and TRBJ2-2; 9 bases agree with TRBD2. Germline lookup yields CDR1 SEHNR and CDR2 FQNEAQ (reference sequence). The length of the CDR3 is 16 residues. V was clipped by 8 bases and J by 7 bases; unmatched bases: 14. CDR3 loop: CASGPGIAGVNGELFF. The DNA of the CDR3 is TGTGCCAGCGGCCCCGGAATAGCGGGAGTTAACGGGGAGCTGTTTTTT.

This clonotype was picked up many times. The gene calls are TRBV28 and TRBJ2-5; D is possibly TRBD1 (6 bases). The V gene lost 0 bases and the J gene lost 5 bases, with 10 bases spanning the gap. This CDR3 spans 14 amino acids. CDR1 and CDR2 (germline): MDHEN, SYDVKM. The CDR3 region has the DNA TGTGCCAGCAGTTTATGGGGGGCCGGGGAGACCCAGTACTTC. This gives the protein CASSLWGAGETQYF.

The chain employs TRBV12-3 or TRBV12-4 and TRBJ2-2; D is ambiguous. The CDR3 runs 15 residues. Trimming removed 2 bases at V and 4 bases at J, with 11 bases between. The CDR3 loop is CASSLRLPGTGELFF. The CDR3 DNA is TGTGCCAGCAGTTTACGGCTCCCAGGCACCGGGGAGCTGTTTTTT.

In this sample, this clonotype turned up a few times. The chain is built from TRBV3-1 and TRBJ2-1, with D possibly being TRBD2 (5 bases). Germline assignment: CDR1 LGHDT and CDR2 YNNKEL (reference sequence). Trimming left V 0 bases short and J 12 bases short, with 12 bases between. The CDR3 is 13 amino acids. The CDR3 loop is CASSQDVAGRQFF. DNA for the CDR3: TGTGCCAGCAGCCAAGATGTGGCGGGTCGGCAGTTCTTC.

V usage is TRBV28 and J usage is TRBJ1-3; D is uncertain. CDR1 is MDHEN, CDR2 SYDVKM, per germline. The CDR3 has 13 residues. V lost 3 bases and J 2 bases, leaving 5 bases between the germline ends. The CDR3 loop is CASSFWAGNTIYF. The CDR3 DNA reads TGTGCCAGCAGTTTTTGGGCTGGAAACACCATATATTTT.

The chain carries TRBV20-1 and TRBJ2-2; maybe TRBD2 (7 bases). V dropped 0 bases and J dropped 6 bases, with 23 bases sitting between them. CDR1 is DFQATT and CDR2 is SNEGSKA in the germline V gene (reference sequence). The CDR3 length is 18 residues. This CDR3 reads CSARDPSRGRKGAGELFF. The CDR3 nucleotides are TGCAGTGCTAGAGACCCCTCGCGGGGGCGCAAGGGGGCCGGGGAGCTGTTTTTT.

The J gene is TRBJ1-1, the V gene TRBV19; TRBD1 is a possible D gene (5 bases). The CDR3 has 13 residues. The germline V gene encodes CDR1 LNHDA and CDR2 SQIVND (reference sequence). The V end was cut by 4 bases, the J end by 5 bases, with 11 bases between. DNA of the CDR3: TGTGCCAGTAGTACTAGGAGGGGTACTGAAGCTTTCTTT. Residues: CASSTRRGTEAFF.

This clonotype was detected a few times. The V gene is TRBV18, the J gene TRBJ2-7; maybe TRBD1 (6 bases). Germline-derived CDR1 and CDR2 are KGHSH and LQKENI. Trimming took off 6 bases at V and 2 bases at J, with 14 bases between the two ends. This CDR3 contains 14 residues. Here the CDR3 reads CASSRGGATYEQYF. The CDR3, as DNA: TGTGCCAGCTCGCGAGGGGGAGCCACCTACGAGCAGTACTTC.

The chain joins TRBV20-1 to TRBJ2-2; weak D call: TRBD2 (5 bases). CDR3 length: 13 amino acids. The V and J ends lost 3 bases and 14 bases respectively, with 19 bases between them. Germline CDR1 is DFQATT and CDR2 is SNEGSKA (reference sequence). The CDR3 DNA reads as TGCAGTGCTAGGATGAGGATATCCTCGGGACTGTTTTTT. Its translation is CSARMRISSGLFF.

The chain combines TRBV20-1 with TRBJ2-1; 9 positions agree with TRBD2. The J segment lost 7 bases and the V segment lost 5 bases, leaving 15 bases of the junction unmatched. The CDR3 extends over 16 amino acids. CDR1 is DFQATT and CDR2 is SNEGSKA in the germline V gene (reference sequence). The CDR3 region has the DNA TGCAGTGCTCCCTCAGAGGGAGCGGGAGGCCCAAATGAGCAGTTCTTC. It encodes CSAPSEGAGGPNEQFF.

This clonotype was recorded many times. In DNA, the CDR3 is TGTGCCAGCTCACTCCGGACCGATTCCTACAATGAGCAGTTCTTC. Translated, it gives CASSLRTDSYNEQFF. The genes are TRBV18 and TRBJ2-1; D gene unclear. CDR1 and CDR2 (germline): KGHSH, LQKENI. The V and J ends lost 4 bases and 1 base respectively, with 11 bases between them. CDR3 length: 15 residues.

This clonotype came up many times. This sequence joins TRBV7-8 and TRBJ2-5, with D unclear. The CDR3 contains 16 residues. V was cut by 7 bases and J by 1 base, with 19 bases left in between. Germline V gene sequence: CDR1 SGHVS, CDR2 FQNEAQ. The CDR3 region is CASIVSRGQTQETQYF. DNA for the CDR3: TGTGCCAGCATCGTGTCCCGTGGTCAGACCCAAGAGACCCAGTACTTC.

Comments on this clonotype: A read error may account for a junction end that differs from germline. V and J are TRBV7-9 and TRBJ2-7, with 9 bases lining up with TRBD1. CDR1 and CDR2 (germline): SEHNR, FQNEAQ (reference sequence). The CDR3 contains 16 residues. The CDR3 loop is CASSQGLGQGFYEQYF. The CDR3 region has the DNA TGCGCCAGCAGCCAAGGGTTGGGACAGGGTTTCTACGAGCAGTACTTC.

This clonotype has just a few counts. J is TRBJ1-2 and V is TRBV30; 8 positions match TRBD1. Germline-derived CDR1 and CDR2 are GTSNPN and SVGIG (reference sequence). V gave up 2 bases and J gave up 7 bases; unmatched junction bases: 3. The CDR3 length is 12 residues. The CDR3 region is CAWSTQGVGYTF. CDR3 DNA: TGTGCCTGGAGTACACAGGGGGTTGGCTACACCTTC.

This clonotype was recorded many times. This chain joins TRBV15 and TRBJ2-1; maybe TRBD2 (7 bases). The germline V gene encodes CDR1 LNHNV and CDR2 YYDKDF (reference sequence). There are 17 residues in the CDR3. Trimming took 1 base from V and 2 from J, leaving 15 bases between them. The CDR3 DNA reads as TGTGCCACCAGCAGAGTAAGGAAGCGGGACACCTACAATGAGCAGTTCTTC. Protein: CATSRVRKRDTYNEQFF.

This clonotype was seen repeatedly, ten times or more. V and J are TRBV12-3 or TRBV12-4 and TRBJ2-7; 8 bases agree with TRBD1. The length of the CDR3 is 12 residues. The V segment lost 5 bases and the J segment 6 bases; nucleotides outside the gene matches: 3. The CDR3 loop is CASSGQGPEQYF. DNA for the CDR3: TGTGCCAGCAGTGGACAGGGTCCCGAGCAGTACTTC.

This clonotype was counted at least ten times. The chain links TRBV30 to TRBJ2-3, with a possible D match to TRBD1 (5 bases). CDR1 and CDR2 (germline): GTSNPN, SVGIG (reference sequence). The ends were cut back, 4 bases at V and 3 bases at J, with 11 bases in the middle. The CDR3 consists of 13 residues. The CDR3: CAWTGSVTDTQYF. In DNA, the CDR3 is TGTGCCTGGACAGGGTCAGTGACAGATACGCAGTATTTT. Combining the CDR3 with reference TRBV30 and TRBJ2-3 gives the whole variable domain SQTIHQWPATLVQPVGSPLSLECTVEGTSNPNLYWYRQAAGRGLQLLFYSVGIGQISSEVPQNLSASRPQDRQFILSSKKLLLSDSGFYLCAWTGSVTDTQYFGPGTRLTVL.

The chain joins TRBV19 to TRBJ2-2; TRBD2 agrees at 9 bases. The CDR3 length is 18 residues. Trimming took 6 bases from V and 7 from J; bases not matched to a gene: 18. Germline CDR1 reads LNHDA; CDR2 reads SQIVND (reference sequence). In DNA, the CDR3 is TGTGCCAGTAGGACGGAGGTCGGACTAGCGAGAAGTATCGGGGAGCTGTTTTTT. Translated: CASRTEVGLARSIGELFF.

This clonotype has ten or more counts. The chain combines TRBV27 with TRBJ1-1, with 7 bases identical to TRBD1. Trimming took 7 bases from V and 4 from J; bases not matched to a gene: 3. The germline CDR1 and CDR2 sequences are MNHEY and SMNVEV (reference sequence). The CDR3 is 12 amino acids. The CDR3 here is CASIAGGTEAFF. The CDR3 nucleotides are TGTGCCAGCATTGCAGGGGGCACTGAAGCTTTCTTT.

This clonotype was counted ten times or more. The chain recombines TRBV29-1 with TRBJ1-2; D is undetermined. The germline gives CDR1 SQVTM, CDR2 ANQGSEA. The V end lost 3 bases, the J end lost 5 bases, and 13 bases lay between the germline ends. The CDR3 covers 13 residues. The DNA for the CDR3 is TGCAGCGTTGATGATGGCCGGGGATATGGCTACACCTTC. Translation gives CSVDDGRGYGYTF.